These 6 T cell receptor beta chains were all obtained from the same sample, sequenced in a study of radiotherapy plus CTLA-4 blockade in lung cancer (dated by TCRdb to the late 2010s). The protocol used for the library was the immunoSEQ multiplex PCR assay. The source is immuneACCESS, and TCRdb retained only in-frame sequences with V and J called. Part of the clones is not carried over; for the studies checked, unresolved V genes explain less than half of this, and the remainder is unexplained. The sample table contains 45,000 to 60,000 clones; only one count was recorded for 77% of them. Together, the top ten hold 2% to 2.5% of the sample. The sequencing used peripheral blood, collected from a patient treated with radiotherapy plus ipilimumab. These receptors originate from a human donor with non-small cell lung cancer whose response to radiotherapy plus ipilimumab could not be evaluated.

The chain employs TRBV15 and TRBJ1-1; D is unresolved. The germline CDR1 and CDR2 sequences are LNHNV and YYDKDF (reference sequence). V dropped 0 bases and J dropped 4 bases, with 18 bases sitting between them. This CDR3 is 17 amino acids long. The CDR3 loop is CATSRDWSSLRGTEAFF. CDR3 sequence (DNA): TGTGCCACCAGCAGAGACTGGTCCTCCCTTCGGGGCACTGAAGCTTTCTTT.

About this clone: This specimen includes other DNA sequences encoding the same CDR3. The V gene is TRBV5-1, the J gene TRBJ2-5, with D tentatively TRBD1 (6 bases). V lost 0 bases and J lost 4, with 7 bases in between. The germline gives CDR1 SGHRS, CDR2 YFSETQ. The CDR3 is 13 residues long. The CDR3 sequence is CASSLGGGETQYF. The CDR3 region has the DNA TGCGCCAGCAGCTTGGGAGGGGGAGAGACCCAGTACTTC.

The V call is TRBV7-9, the J call TRBJ2-5; maybe TRBD2 (6 bases). V was clipped by 1 base and J by 3 bases, with 6 bases between them. This CDR3 has 13 residues. Germline V gene sequence: CDR1 SEHNR, CDR2 FQNEAQ (reference sequence). CDR3 nucleotides: TGTGCCAGCAGCTTAGGGGGGGAAGAGACCCAGTACTTC. Translating gives CASSLGGEETQYF.

This sequence joins TRBV2 and TRBJ1-5; D not resolved. V was pared by 0 bases and J by 4 bases, with 10 bases between. CDR3 length equals 15 residues. The germline gives CDR1 SNHLY, CDR2 FYNNEI. The CDR3 nucleotides are TGTGCCAGCAGTGAAGCGCTGTCGCTAAATCAGCCCCAGCATTTT. Its translation is CASSEALSLNQPQHF.

Note on this clone: The same CDR3 can be traced to other DNA sequences in this sample. The J gene is TRBJ1-1, the V gene TRBV7-2, with D perhaps matching TRBD1 (5 bases). There are 13 residues in the CDR3. Per the germline V gene, CDR1 is SGHTA and CDR2 is FQGNSA. V lost 4 bases and J lost 1, with 7 bases in between. In nucleotides, the CDR3 is TGTGCCAGCAGCTCCGGACAGAACACTGAAGCTTTCTTT. This codes for CASSSGQNTEAFF.

This clone turned up a few times. The chain is built from TRBV27 and TRBJ2-7, with D unresolved. V lost 5 bases and J lost 4, with 15 bases in between. The CDR3 has 14 residues. CDR1 and CDR2 from the germline V gene are MNHEY and SMNVEV (reference sequence). The CDR3 DNA reads as TGTGCCAGCAGTCCCCTCGATCTTGAGTACGAGCAGTACTTC. Protein product: CASSPLDLEYEQYF.